The entry below describes one TCR beta chain. The sample belongs to a study of blood T cell repertoires in COVID-19. CDR1 and CDR2 (germline): MDHEN, SYDVKM. The CDR3 consists of 15 residues. Deletions cut 6 bases from V and 4 bases from J, with 16 bases between. Here immunoSEQ multiplex PCR was the method, and the copy in TCRdb shows in-frame clones only, minus some. The profile shows more than 75,000 clones, about 79% of them singletons. This sequence originates from a man between 60 and 70 years old with acute or convalescent COVID-19. Sequenced: peripheral blood. This sequence joins TRBV28 and TRBJ1-3; a weak D match, TRBD1 (5 bases). The CDR3 DNA follows: TGTGCCAGCAGCCCCTCTGGGGGGAGAGGAAACACCATATATTTT. This codes for CASSPSGGRGNTIYF.